This T cell receptor beta chain was recovered during a study of shared clonotypes between healthy human individuals. Whole-study context: Each donor's CD8 memory used one plate, CD8 naive two, each CD4 subset three. Overall study findings and caveats: Among donors, sharing of clonotypes was expected to be affected by sequencing depth.

As regards this clone: Its antigen is as yet unknown.

The CDR3 has 15 amino acids. Germline loops: CDR1 SGHRS, CDR2 YFSETQ. Trimming at V came to 6 bases and at J to 4 bases, leaving 6 bases not matched to a gene. Repertoires were generated with immunoSEQ multiplex PCR, while TCRdb's copy carries only in-frame clones and drops some. Found here are 1.4 million to 1.5 million clones, around 95% of them singletons; the top ten hold over 1%. CD4+ cells were split into CD45RA+ naive and CD45RA-negative memory subsets. The chain uses TRBV5-1 and TRBJ2-5; 13 nucleotides agree with TRBD2. Sequenced sample: naive CD4+ T cells sorted from blood. Documented subset: CD45RA+ positively selected. The sequence derives from a man under 40 in good health. The CDR3 reads CASTSGLAGLETQYF. DNA of the CDR3: TGCGCCAGCACCTCGGGACTAGCGGGGTTAGAGACCCAGTACTTC. Together with reference TRBV5-1 and TRBJ2-5, the CDR3 gives the full variable domain: KAGVTQTPRYLIKTRGQQVTLSCSPISGHRSVSWYQQTPGQGLQFLFEYFSETQRNKGNFPGRFSGRQFSNSRSEMNVSTLELGDSALYLCASTSGLAGLETQYFGPGTRLLVL.